The rows below give T cell receptor beta chains drawn from one sample of a study of shared clonotypes between healthy human individuals. Assay: immunoSEQ multiplex PCR; the TCRdb copy retains only in-frame clones and omits some. The repertoire includes 2 million to 2.5 million clones, around 90% of them detected once, and 0.37% sits in the top ten. The sample comprised naive CD4+ T cells from PBMCs. These receptors were obtained from a man aged 18 to 35 in good health. Some clones in this sample may be carry-over from other donors' samples. CDR3s include the opening cysteine and the closing phenylalanine or tryptophan. The order of the fields is D gene, J gene, V gene, clone size, CDR3 protein, CDR3 DNA. D genes are given only for firm matches. Part of the rows lack a size; the others show once, few, many or a class for expanded clones.

d_gene: TRBD1; j_gene: TRBJ1-4; v_gene: TRBV18; abundance: .; CDR3aa: CASSPQGAGTNEKLFF; CDR3nt: TGTGCCAGCTCTCCCCAGGGGGCCGGAACTAATGAAAAACTGTTTTTT
d_gene: .; j_gene: TRBJ2-3; v_gene: TRBV9; abundance: .; CDR3aa: CASSETAGSTDTQYF; CDR3nt: TGTGCCAGCAGCGAAACAGCGGGTAGCACAGATACGCAGTATTTT
d_gene: TRBD2; j_gene: TRBJ2-5; v_gene: TRBV5-1; abundance: .; CDR3aa: CASSSGLARNQETQYF; CDR3nt: TGCGCCAGCAGCTCTGGACTAGCGAGGAACCAAGAGACCCAGTACTTC
d_gene: TRBD1; j_gene: TRBJ1-2; v_gene: TRBV9; abundance: .; CDR3aa: CASSVAGDSYGYTF; CDR3nt: TGTGCCAGCAGCGTAGCTGGGGACAGCTATGGCTACACCTTC
d_gene: .; j_gene: TRBJ1-1; v_gene: TRBV19; abundance: once; CDR3aa: CASSIYPARLADTEAFF; CDR3nt: TGTGCCAGTAGTATATATCCCGCCCGGTTGGCTGACACTGAAGCTTTCTTT
d_gene: .; j_gene: TRBJ1-2; v_gene: TRBV7-8; abundance: .; CDR3aa: CASSFSGFPNYGYTF; CDR3nt: TGTGCCAGCAGCTTCTCAGGCTTCCCTAACTATGGCTACACCTTC
d_gene: TRBD1; j_gene: TRBJ1-5; v_gene: TRBV6-1; abundance: .; CDR3aa: CASSTQGGNQPQHF; CDR3nt: TGTGCCAGCAGTACCCAGGGGGGCAATCAGCCCCAGCATTTT
d_gene: TRBD1; j_gene: TRBJ2-1; v_gene: TRBV30; abundance: .; CDR3aa: CAWSPQGSNEQFF; CDR3nt: TGTGCCTGGAGTCCACAGGGGTCCAATGAGCAGTTCTTC
d_gene: TRBD2; j_gene: TRBJ2-7; v_gene: TRBV14; abundance: .; CDR3aa: CASSTRGGIFYEQYF; CDR3nt: TGTGCCAGCAGCACCCGGGGGGGAATTTTCTACGAGCAGTACTTC
d_gene: .; j_gene: TRBJ1-3; v_gene: TRBV15; abundance: .; CDR3aa: CATSRDREGSGNTIYF; CDR3nt: TGTGCCACCAGCAGAGATCGAGAGGGCTCTGGAAACACCATATATTTT
d_gene: .; j_gene: TRBJ1-2; v_gene: TRBV18; abundance: .; CDR3aa: CASSPSRDPWGRAVYGYTF; CDR3nt: TGTGCCAGCTCACCATCCCGAGACCCCTGGGGCAGGGCTGTCTATGGCTACACCTTC
d_gene: .; j_gene: TRBJ1-2; v_gene: TRBV19; abundance: .; CDR3aa: CASTINPGRARSGYTF; CDR3nt: TGTGCCAGTACCATAAACCCTGGCAGGGCGAGGAGTGGCTACACCTTC
d_gene: .; j_gene: TRBJ1-2; v_gene: TRBV28; abundance: .; CDR3aa: CASSLGPNYGYTF; CDR3nt: TGTGCCAGCAGTCTGGGGCCGAACTATGGCTACACCTTC
d_gene: TRBD1; j_gene: TRBJ1-5; v_gene: TRBV27; abundance: once; CDR3aa: CASSLWSRGPQPQHF; CDR3nt: TGTGCCAGCAGTTTATGGTCCAGGGGGCCTCAGCCCCAGCATTTT